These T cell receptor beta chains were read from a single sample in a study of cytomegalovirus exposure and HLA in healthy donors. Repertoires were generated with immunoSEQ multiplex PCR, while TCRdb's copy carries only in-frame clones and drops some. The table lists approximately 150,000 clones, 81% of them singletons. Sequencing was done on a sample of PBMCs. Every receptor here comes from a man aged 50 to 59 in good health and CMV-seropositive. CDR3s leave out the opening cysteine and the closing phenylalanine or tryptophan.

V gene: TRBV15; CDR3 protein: ATSRVEASRDTQY
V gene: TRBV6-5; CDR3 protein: ASRRTANTEAF
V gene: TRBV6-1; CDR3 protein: ASSQINQPQH
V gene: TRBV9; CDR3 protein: ASSATGRRELF
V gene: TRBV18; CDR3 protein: ASSGQGRREGYT
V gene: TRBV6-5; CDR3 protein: ASSYGGGRTDTQY
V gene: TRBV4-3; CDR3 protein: ASSQDQTSGTKF
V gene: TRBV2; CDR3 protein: ASSEASGVGETQY
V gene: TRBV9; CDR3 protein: ASSVAAGGYT
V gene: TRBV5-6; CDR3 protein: ASSGSGDTQY
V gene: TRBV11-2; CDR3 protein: ASSLTGGRYDEQF
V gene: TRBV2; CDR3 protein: ASKLAGYNEQF
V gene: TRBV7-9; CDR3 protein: ASSRGASGLFF
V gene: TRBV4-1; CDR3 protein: ASSRQGQSNTEAF
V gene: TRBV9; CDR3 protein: ASRGKTGTSGYT
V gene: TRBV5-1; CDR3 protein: ASSLDRVENGELF
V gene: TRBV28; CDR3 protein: ASSPGTDDRYGYT
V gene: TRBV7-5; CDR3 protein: ARSPPGTGANTGELF
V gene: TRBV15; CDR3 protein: ATSVRQGSGANVLT
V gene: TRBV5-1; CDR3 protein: ASSPAPGDGYT
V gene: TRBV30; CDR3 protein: AWRLAAHTGELF
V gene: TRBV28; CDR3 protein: ASSLDHRGPGYT
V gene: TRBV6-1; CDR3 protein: ASRLPPLDTQY
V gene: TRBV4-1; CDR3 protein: ASSSYRVSGNTIY
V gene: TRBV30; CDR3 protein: AWSQPRLAQETQY
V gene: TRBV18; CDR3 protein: ASSPFRDSSYEQY
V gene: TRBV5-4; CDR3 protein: ASRSLREGRMNEQF
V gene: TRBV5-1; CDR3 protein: ASSLGLAQVEQF
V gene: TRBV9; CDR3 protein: ASSVGSGYNEQF
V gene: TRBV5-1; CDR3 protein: ASRVGDRGGEETQY
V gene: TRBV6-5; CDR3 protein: ASKGQGTYNEQF
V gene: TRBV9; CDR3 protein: ASSVAWSGGMDTQY
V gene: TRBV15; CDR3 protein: ATSRGTGGVDTQY
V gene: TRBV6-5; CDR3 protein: ASSYPGQGESEQY
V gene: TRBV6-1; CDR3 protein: ASSDRHFNEKLF
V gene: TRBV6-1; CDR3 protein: ASSEAGTGVYEQY
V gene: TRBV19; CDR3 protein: ASSKAATSRNEQY
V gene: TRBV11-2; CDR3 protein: ASSLGAGGLETQY
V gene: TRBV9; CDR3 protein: ASSGTDRVYEQY
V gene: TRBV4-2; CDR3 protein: ASSQDGRQPQH
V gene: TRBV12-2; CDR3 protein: ASRLGLAGVYEQY
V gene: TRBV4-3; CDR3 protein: ASSPGSGGKNIQY
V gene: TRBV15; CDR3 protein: ATSLWTGRDTQY
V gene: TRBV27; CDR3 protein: ASSFGRSSYEQY
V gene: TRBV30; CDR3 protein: AWSVRYRRTDTQY
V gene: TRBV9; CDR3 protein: ASSVSDSQFYEQY
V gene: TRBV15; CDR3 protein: ATSRAGGGLNTQY
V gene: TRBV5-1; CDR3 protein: ASSLATQAGPEEEQY
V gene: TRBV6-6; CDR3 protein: ASKDRESSSYNEQF
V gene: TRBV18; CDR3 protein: ASSPLPPGGKVVETQY
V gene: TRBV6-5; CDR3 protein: ASSRTSGSNEQF
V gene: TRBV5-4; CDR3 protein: ASSSGPGTGAYGYT